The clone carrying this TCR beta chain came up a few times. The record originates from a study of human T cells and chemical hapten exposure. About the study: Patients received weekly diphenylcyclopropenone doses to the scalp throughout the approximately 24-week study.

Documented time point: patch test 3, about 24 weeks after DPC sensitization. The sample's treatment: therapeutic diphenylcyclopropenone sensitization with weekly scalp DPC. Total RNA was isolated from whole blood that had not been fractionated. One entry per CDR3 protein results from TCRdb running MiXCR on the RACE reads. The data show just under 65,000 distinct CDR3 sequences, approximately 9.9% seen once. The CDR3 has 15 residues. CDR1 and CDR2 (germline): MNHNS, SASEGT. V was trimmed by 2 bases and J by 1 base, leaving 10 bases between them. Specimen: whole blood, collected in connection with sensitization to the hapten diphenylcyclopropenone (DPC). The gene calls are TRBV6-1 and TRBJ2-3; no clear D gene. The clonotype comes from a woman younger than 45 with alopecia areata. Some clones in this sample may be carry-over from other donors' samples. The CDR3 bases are TGTGCCAGCAGTGAATATGAGCGACGCACAGATACGCAGTATTTT. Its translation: CASSEYERRTDTQYF.